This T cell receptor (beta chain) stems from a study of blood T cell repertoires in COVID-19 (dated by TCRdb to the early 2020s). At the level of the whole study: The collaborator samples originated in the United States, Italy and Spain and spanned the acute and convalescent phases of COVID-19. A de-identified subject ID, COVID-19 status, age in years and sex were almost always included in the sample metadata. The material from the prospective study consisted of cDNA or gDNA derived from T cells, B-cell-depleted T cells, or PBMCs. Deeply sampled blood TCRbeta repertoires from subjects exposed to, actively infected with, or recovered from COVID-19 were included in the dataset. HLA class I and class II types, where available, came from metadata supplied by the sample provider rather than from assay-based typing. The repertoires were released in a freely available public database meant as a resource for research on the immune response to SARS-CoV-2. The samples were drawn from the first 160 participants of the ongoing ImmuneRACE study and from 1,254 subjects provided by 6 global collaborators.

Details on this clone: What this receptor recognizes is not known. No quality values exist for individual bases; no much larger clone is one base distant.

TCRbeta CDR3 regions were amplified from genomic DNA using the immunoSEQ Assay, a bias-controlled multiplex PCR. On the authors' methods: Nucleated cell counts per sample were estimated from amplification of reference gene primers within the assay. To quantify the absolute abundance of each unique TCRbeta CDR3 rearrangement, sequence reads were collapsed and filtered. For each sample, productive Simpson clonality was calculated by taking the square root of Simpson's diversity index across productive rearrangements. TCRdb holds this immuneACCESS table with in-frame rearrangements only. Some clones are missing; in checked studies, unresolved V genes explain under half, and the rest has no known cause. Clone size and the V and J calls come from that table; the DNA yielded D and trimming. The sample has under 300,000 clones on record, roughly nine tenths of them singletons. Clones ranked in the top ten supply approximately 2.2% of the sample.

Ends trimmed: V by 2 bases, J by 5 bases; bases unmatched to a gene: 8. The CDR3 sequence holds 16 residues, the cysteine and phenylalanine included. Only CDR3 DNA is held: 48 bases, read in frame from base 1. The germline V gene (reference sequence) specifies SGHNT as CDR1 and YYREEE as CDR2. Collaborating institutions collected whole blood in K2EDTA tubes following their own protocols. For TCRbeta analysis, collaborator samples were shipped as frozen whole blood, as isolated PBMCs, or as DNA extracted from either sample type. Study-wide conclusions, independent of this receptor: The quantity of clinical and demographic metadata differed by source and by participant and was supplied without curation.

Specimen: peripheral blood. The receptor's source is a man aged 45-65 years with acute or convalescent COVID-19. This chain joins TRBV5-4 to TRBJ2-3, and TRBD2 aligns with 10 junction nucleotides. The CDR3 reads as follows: CASSFEAGGRGDTQYF. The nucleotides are TGTGCCAGCAGCTTTGAAGCGGGGGGGCGGGGAGATACGCAGTATTTT.